Below, 10 T cell receptor beta chains from the same sample are listed, as sequenced in a study of T-cell memory formation after mild COVID-19. MiXCR was run by TCRdb on the 5' RACE reads, yielding one entry per CDR3 protein. Of roughly 580,000 distinct CDR3 sequences in the sample, approximately 19% are singletons; the top ten hold around 13%. The sample consisted of PBMCs or a T cell subset sorted from them (not recorded which). The receptors stem from an adult woman who had mild COVID-19 (a few samples of this study predate the infection). Cell type and time point are not known.

Turning to this clonotype: One end of the junction does not line up with germline, which may come from a read error. The chain employs TRBV25-1 and TRBJ1-1, with D possibly TRBD1 on 6 matching bases. This CDR3 spans 13 amino acids. CDR1 and CDR2 (germline): MGHDK, SYGVNS. The CDR3 loop is CASSSGQNSEAFF. For the CDR3, the DNA is TGTGCCAGCAGTAGTGGACAGAACTCTGAAGCTTTCTTT.

At least ten counts were recorded for this clonotype. The V and J genes are TRBV10-3 and TRBJ2-1; no reliable D call. Trimming removed 10 bases at V and 7 bases at J, with 11 bases between. CDR3 length equals 11 residues. CDR1 is ENHRY and CDR2 is SYGVKD in the germline V gene. The CDR3: CATSLTNEQFF. Written as DNA, the CDR3 is TGTGCCACCTCCCTGACTAATGAGCAGTTCTTC.

The rearrangement uses TRBV2 and TRBJ1-6; 7 nucleotides line up with TRBD1. The CDR3 is made up of 13 amino acids. V gave up 2 bases and J gave up 12 bases; unmatched junction bases: 4. From germline, CDR1 is SNHLY and CDR2 FYNNEI. In DNA form, the CDR3 reads TGTGCCAGCAGTGAAAGGGACAGCGGACCCCTCCACTTT. Its translation: CASSERDSGPLHF. Drawing the rest from reference TRBV2 and TRBJ1-6, the complete variable domain is EPEVTQTPSHQVTQMGQEVILRCVPISNHLYFYWYRQILGQKVEFLVSFYNNEISEKSEIFDDQFSVERPDGSNFTLKIRSTKLEDSAMYFCASSERDSGPLHFGNGTRLTVT.

This clonotype was seen a few times. V gene TRBV18 combines with J gene TRBJ1-2, with 7 bases aligning to TRBD1. Trimming at V came to 6 bases and at J to 4 bases, leaving 14 bases not matched to a gene. CDR3 length equals 16 residues. CDR1 is KGHSH and CDR2 is LQKENI in the germline V gene. The CDR3 nucleotides are TGTGCCAGCTCCCACAGACAGGGTCTGGATTCCTATGGCTACACCTTC. Amino acids: CASSHRQGLDSYGYTF.

This clonotype was recorded a few times. The chain carries TRBV24-1 and TRBJ2-1; TRBD1 matches 8 bases. Germline-derived CDR1 and CDR2 are KGHDR and SFDVKD. The CDR3 has 17 amino acids. Losses at the gene ends were 3 bases for V and 4 bases for J; bases not matched to a gene: 10. The CDR3 spells CATSDPQTGVSYNEQFF. CDR3 sequence (DNA): TGTGCCACCAGTGATCCTCAGACAGGGGTTTCGTACAATGAGCAGTTCTTC.

In this sample, this clonotype turned up a few times. The chain carries TRBV6-6 and TRBJ1-5; D not resolved. CDR3 size: 15 residues. Germline V gene data show CDR1 as MNHNY and CDR2 as SVGAGI (reference sequence). Trimming shortened V by 6 bases and J by 4 bases, and 16 bases separated the two germline ends. CDR3 bases: TGTGCCAGCAGAGACCGGGTCAATAAAAATCAGCCCCAGCATTTT. Its protein is CASRDRVNKNQPQHF.

A single count supports this clonotype. The chain couples TRBV4-1 to TRBJ2-7; 14 positions match TRBD2. This CDR3 is built from 18 residues. The V and J ends lost 1 base and 3 bases, in that order; junction bases with no gene match: 8. Germline loops: CDR1 MGHRA, CDR2 YSYEKL. CDR3: CASSQGTSGGIVDYEQYF. The CDR3 DNA reads as TGCGCCAGCAGCCAAGGGACTAGCGGGGGGATCGTTGACTACGAGCAGTACTTC.

The chain combines TRBV4-1 with TRBJ2-3; TRBD2 matches 8 bases. From germline, CDR1 is MGHRA and CDR2 YSYEKL. The CDR3 runs 14 residues. V trimming: 8 bases; J trimming: 1 base; junction bases outside the gene matches: 5. CDR3 amino acids: CASARGEGTDTQYF. The CDR3 DNA is TGCGCCAGCGCGCGGGGGGAAGGCACAGATACGCAGTATTTT.

The chain has TRBV24-1 and TRBJ2-1; TRBD1 matches at 11 bases. Germline V gives CDR1 KGHDR, CDR2 SFDVKD. The CDR3 runs to 15 residues. V shed 6 bases, J shed 6 bases, and the junction held 6 bases outside the gene matches. The CDR3 is CATSPPGTGGNEQFF. CDR3 DNA: TGTGCCACCAGTCCCCCCGGGACAGGGGGCAATGAGCAGTTCTTC.

Only a few counts were recorded for this clonotype. The CDR3 reads CASSQSSGSGGTEAFF. Here the CDR3 DNA reads TGTGCCAGCAGCCAATCCTCGGGGTCCGGGGGGACTGAAGCTTTCTTT. The chain joins TRBV7-9 to TRBJ1-1; tentatively, D is TRBD1 (5 bases). The V gene's germline CDR1 is SEHNR and CDR2 FQNEAQ (reference sequence). V dropped 5 bases and J dropped 5 bases, with 21 bases sitting between them. The CDR3 totals 16 residues.